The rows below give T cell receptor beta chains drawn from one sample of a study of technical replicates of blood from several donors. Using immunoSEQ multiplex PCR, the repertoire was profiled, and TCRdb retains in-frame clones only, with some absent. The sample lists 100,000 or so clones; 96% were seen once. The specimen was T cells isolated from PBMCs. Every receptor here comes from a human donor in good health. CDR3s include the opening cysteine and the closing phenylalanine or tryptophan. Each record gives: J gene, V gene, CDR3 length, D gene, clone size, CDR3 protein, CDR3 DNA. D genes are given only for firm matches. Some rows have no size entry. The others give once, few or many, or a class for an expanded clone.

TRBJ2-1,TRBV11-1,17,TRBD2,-,CASRGTSGEGIYNEQFF,TGTGCCAGCAGAGGGACTAGCGGGGAGGGGATTTACAATGAGCAGTTCTTC
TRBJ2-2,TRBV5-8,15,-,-,CASIPRISGTGELFF,TGTGCCAGCATCCCGCGGATCTCGGGCACCGGGGAGCTGTTTTTT
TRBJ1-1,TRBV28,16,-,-,CASSLTGQWENTEAFF,TGTGCCAGCAGCCTCACTGGACAGTGGGAGAACACTGAAGCTTTCTTT
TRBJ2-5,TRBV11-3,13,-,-,CASSSQGIETQYF,TGTGCCAGCAGCTCACAGGGAATCGAGACCCAGTACTTC
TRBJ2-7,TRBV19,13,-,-,CASSKDAGLEQYF,TGTGCCAGTAGTAAGGATGCAGGGCTGGAGCAGTACTTC
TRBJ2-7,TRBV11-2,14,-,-,CASSLVGGGNEQYF,TGTGCCAGCAGCTTAGTGGGGGGGGGCAACGAGCAGTACTTC
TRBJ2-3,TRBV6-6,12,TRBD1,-,CASSRQGETQYF,TGTGCCAGCAGTCGACAGGGGGAGACGCAGTATTTT
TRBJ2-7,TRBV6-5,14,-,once,CASSYRGSYYEQYF,TGTGCCAGCAGTTACCGGGGTTCTTACTACGAGCAGTACTTC
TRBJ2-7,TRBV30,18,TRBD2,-,CAWLEGTSGSRGSYEQYF,TGTGCCTGGCTTGAGGGGACTAGCGGGAGTAGGGGCTCCTACGAGCAGTACTTC
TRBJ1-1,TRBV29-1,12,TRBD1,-,CSVGQGKTEAFF,TGCAGCGTAGGACAGGGGAAGACTGAAGCTTTCTTT
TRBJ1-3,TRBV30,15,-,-,CAWNLNGLSGNTIYF,TGTGCCTGGAACCTGAACGGACTCTCTGGAAACACCATATATTTT
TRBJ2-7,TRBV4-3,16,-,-,CASSQDGTGSSYEQYF,TGCGCCAGCAGCCAAGATGGCACAGGGTCCTCCTACGAGCAGTACTTC
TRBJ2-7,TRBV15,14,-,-,CATSTGVGSYEQYF,TGTGCCACCAGCACAGGGGTAGGCTCCTACGAGCAGTACTTC
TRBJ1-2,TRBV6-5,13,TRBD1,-,CASRERAGGGYTF,TGTGCCAGCAGGGAGAGGGCAGGGGGAGGCTACACCTTC
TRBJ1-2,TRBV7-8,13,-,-,CASSLGASYGYTF,TGTGCCAGCAGCTTGGGGGCATCCTATGGCTACACCTTC
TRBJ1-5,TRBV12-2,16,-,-,CASRLALLQGHQPQHF,TGTGCAAGTCGCTTAGCGCTGTTACAGGGACATCAGCCCCAGCATTTT
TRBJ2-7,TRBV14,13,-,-,CASSQDPRYEQYF,TGTGCCAGCAGCCAAGACCCCCGCTACGAGCAGTACTTC
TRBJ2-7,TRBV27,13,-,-,CASRRRPGYEQYF,TGTGCCAGCAGGAGGAGGCCCGGATACGAGCAGTACTTC
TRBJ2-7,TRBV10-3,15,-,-,CAIGDFGALSYEQYF,TGTGCCATCGGAGATTTCGGAGCCTTATCCTACGAGCAGTACTTC
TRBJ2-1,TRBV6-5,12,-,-,CASRRGRDEQFF,TGTGCCAGCAGACGGGGAAGGGATGAGCAGTTCTTC
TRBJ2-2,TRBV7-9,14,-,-,CASSLSVNTGELFF,TGTGCCAGCAGCTTATCAGTGAACACCGGGGAGCTGTTTTTT
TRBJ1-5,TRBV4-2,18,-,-,CASSQAQTGTYSNQPQHF,TGTGCCAGCAGCCAAGCCCAGACAGGAACCTATAGCAATCAGCCCCAGCATTTT
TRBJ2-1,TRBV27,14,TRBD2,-,CAIRAGGDYNEQFF,TGTGCCATCCGAGCGGGAGGAGACTACAATGAGCAGTTCTTC
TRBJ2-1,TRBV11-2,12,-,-,CASSYPFGEQFF,TGTGCCAGCAGCTACCCCTTCGGTGAGCAGTTCTTC